The 2 T cell receptor beta chains reported below all come from one sample, sequenced in a study of Graves' ophthalmopathy and Graves' hyperthyroidism. Investigators amplified TCR beta CDR3 regions from RNA transcripts. RT-PCR was first run with HTBI primers, then multiplex PCR in a second round. One entry per CDR3 protein, called by TCRdb with MiXCR from the multiplex PCR reads. The sample lists 200,000 to 250,000 distinct CDR3 sequences; 20% to 25% were seen once. What was sequenced was peripheral blood. All receptors derive from a woman in her 50s with Graves' ophthalmopathy.

This clonotype has a count of ten or more. The genes are TRBV7-3 and TRBJ2-7, with 10 bases that match TRBD2. The CDR3 is made up of 14 amino acids. Germline V gives CDR1 SGHTA, CDR2 FQGTGA. With 5 bases clipped from V and 6 bases from J, the junction kept 7 bases outside the gene matches. The CDR3 sequence: CASSPGTSASEQYF. In DNA, the CDR3 is TGTGCCAGCAGCCCCGGGACTAGCGCCTCCGAGCAGTACTTC.

This chain uses TRBV20-1 with TRBJ2-5; D ambiguous. The CDR3 runs to 16 residues. The V and J ends lost 2 bases and 5 bases respectively, with 21 bases between them. Germline-derived CDR1 and CDR2 are DFQATT and SNEGSKA (reference sequence). CDR3 protein: CSARPQPTRLVETQYF. CDR3 nucleotides: TGCAGTGCTAGACCCCAGCCTACGAGGTTGGTGGAGACCCAGTACTTC.